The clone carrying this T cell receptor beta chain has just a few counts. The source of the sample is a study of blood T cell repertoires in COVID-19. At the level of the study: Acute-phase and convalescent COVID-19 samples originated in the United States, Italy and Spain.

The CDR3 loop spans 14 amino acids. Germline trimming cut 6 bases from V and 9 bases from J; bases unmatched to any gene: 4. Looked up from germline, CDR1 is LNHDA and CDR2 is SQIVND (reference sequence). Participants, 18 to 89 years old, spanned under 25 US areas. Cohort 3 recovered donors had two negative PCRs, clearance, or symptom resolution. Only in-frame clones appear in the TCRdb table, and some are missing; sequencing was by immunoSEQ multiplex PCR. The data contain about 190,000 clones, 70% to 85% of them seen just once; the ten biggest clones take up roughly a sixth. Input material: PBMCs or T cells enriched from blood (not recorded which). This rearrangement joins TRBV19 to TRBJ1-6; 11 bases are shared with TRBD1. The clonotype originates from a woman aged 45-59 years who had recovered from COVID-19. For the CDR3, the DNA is TGTGCCAGTAGGGGACAGGGGGATGGTTCACCCCTCCACTTT. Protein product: CASRGQGDGSPLHF.